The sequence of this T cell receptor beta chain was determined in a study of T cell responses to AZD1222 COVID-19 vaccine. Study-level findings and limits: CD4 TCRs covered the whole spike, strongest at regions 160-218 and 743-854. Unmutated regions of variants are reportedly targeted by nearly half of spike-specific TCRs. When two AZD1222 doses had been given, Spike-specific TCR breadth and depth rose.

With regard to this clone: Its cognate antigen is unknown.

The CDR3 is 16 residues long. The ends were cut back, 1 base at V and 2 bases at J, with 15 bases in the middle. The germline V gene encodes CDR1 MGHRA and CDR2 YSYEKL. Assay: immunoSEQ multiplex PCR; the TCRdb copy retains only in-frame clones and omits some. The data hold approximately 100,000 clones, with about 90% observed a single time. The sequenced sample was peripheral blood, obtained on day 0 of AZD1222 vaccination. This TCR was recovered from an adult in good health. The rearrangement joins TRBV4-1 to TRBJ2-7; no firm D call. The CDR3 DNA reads TGCGCCAGCAGCCAAGTTACCACCTATCGGCCCTACGAGCAGTACTTC. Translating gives CASSQVTTYRPYEQYF.